One T cell receptor beta chain is described in this entry. Individuals aged roughly 18 to 95 years were recruited from fewer than 25 US areas. The data derive from a study of blood T cell repertoires in COVID-19. TCRdb's table, derived via immunoSEQ multiplex PCR, lists solely in-frame clones and lacks some. The repertoire holds over 110,000 clones, with approximately 87% as singletons. The TCR originated in a man in his 60s who had recovered from COVID-19. Sequencing was carried out using PBMCs or T cells enriched from blood (not recorded which).

The DNA for the CDR3 is TGTGCCAGCAGCCCACTAGCGGGGGGGGCAGAGACCCAGTACTTC. Its protein product is CASSPLAGGAETQYF. The chain joins TRBV7-7 to TRBJ2-5, with 13 bases lining up with TRBD2. The CDR3 has 15 residues. The junction had 4 bases not matched to a gene; V was cut back by 5 bases and J by 4 bases. Germline V CDR1 and CDR2: SSHAT, FNYEAQ (reference sequence). The whole variable domain, remainder taken from reference TRBV7-7 and TRBJ2-5, is GAGVSQSPRYKVTKRGQDVTLRCDPISSHATLYWYQQALGQGPEFLTYFNYEAQPDKSGLPSDRFSAERPEGSISTLTIQRTEQRDSAMYRCASSPLAGGAETQYFGPGTRLLVL.